This TCR beta chain was sequenced during a study of OX40 agonist ivuxolimab in advanced cancers. The overall study: Participants averaged approximately 65 years of age (range roughly 23 to 90) and were less than 85% male. 30% to 40% of patients had received prior checkpoint inhibitor therapy.

Study conclusions and caveats: Averaging showed that CD8+ T cells had more expanded clones than CD4+ did. Partial responders receiving 0.1-3.0 mg/kg showed among the lowest clonal expansion.

Sequencing was performed with immunoSEQ multiplex PCR; in TCRdb, only in-frame clones are kept and a portion is missing. The data hold around 80,000 clones, with roughly 89% observed a single time. Turning to this clone: Antigen: not known.

V lost 0 bases, J lost 4 bases, and 10 bases lay in between. This CDR3 comprises 16 residues. Germline-derived CDR1 and CDR2 are LNHNV and YYDKDF (reference sequence). Sequencing was performed on CD4+ or CD8+ T cells sorted from blood, taken in a trial of the OX40 agonist ivuxolimab. The chain links TRBV15 to TRBJ2-6, with D hard to call. This TCR came from an adult with an advanced solid tumor such as melanoma, head and neck, liver or kidney cancer. The CDR3 loop reads CATSRDLGSGANVLTF. CDR3 DNA sequence: TGTGCCACCAGCAGAGATTTGGGATCCGGGGCCAACGTCCTGACTTTC.